These 3 T cell receptor beta chains originate from one sample sequenced in a study of blood T cell repertoires in COVID-19. TCRdb keeps only in-frame clones here, not all; method: immunoSEQ multiplex PCR. This repertoire shows more than 200,000 clones, approximately 80% found once; its top ten account for about 27%. Sequencing was performed on peripheral blood. The receptors shown here come from a man aged 35 to 55 with acute or convalescent COVID-19.

This clone appeared a single time. The CDR3 region is CASSRQGWETQYF. The CDR3 DNA follows: TGTGCCAGCAGCCGACAGGGTTGGGAGACCCAGTACTTC. This chain links TRBV11-1 with TRBJ2-5; 7 nucleotides agree with TRBD1. This CDR3 contains 13 residues. V lost 5 bases and J lost 5; bases outside the gene matches: 5. Germline V gives CDR1 SGHAT, CDR2 FQDESV (reference sequence).

In its sample, this clone was seen once. The CDR3 is CASSALGGRGNTQYF. CDR3 coding DNA: TGTGCCAGCAGCGCCCTGGGCGGGAGAGGGAATACGCAGTATTTT. The chain couples TRBV9 to TRBJ2-3; 7 bases match TRBD2. This CDR3 region has 15 residues. Germline trimming cut 3 bases from V and 7 bases from J; bases unmatched to any gene: 11. Germline lookup yields CDR1 SGDLS and CDR2 YYNGEE.

This clone was recorded once. J is TRBJ2-1 and V is TRBV19, with 8 positions matching TRBD1. After removal of 1 base from V and 8 bases from J, the junction contained 4 bases not matched to a gene. CDR1 and CDR2 (germline): LNHDA, SQIVND (reference sequence). The CDR3 consists of 14 residues. CDR3 coding DNA: TGTGCCAGTAGTATAGGACCAGGGGGCCATGAGCAGTTCTTC. Translated: CASSIGPGGHEQFF.